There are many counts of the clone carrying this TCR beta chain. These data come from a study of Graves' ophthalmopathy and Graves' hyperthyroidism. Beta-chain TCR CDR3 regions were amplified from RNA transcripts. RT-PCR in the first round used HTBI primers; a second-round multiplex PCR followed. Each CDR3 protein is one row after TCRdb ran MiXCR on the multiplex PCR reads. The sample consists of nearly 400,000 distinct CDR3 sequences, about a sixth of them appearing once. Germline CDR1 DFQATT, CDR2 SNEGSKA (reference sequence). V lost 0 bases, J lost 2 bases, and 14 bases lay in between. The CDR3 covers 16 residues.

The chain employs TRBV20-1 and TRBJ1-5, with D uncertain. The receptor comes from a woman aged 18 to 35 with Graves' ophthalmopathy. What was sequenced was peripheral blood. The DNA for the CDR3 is TGCAGTGCTAGAGATAATGGCGCCCCGGGCAATCAGCCCCAGCATTTT. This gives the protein CSARDNGAPGNQPQHF.